Given below is one TCR beta chain in context. The antigen is undetermined. The data were taken from a study of cytomegalovirus exposure and HLA in healthy donors. Study information: Both the roughly 120 validation repertoires and the approximately 700 first-cohort repertoires used the same platform, as reported by a later analysis. The study, taken as a whole, reports: In the roughly 110 validation repertoires, roughly 94% of cluster scores exceeded 0, per a later analysis. The study found most TCR sequences rare, yet found some public TCRs in many donors.

The method was immunoSEQ multiplex PCR; TCRdb's version includes in-frame clones alone and lacks a portion of them. The top ten clones hold roughly 1.9% of a sample with about 150,000 clones, just over 85% of them seen once. The CDR3 runs 15 residues. The germline V gene has CDR1 MNHEY and CDR2 SMNVEV (reference sequence). Trimming removed 1 base from V and 1 base from J, with 5 bases in between. V usage is TRBV27 and J usage is TRBJ2-6; D remains unclear. This sequence was found in a human donor in good health. Sequencing was carried out using PBMCs. CDR3 in DNA: TGTGCCAGCAGTTTATTAGTGTCTGGGGCCAACGTCCTGACTTTC. Its protein product is CASSLLVSGANVLTF. Full variable domain (outside the CDR3, taken from reference TRBV27 and TRBJ2-6): EAQVTQNPRYLITVTGKKLTVTCSQNMNHEYMSWYRQDPGLGLRQIYYSMNVEVTDKGDVPEGYKVSRKEKRNFPLILESPSPNQTSLYFCASSLLVSGANVLTFGAGSRLTVL.